These 14 T cell receptor beta chains were sequenced from one sample in a study of cytomegalovirus exposure and HLA in healthy donors. Both 60 Vbeta primers and 13 Jbeta primers went into the PCR. Profiled with immunoSEQ multiplex PCR; TCRdb holds only in-frame clones, not every one. The data show about 140,000 clones, about 78% seen once. The material sequenced was PBMCs. The receptors shown here come from a male donor in good health and CMV-seronegative.

V is TRBV2 and J is TRBJ2-7; 10 nucleotides agree with TRBD1. From germline, CDR1 is SNHLY and CDR2 FYNNEI. The CDR3 is 15 residues long. Trimming cost V 7 bases and J 5 bases; bases outside gene matches: 11. The CDR3 reads CASMEPGTGANEQYF. The DNA for the CDR3 is TGTGCCAGCATGGAACCCGGGACAGGGGCGAACGAGCAGTACTTC.

The chain carries TRBV5-6 and TRBJ2-7; TRBD1 agrees at 10 bases. Germline values: CDR1 SGHDT, CDR2 YYEEEE. V shed 4 bases, J shed 8 bases, and the junction held 12 bases outside the gene matches. The CDR3 extends over 15 amino acids. CDR3 sequence: CASSAAGTGDLKQYF. The CDR3 DNA reads as TGTGCCAGCAGCGCTGCCGGGACAGGGGATTTGAAGCAGTACTTC.

The gene calls are TRBV6-1 and TRBJ2-1, with D maybe TRBD2 (6 bases). Germline loops: CDR1 MNHNS, CDR2 SASEGT. V lost 3 bases, J lost 4 bases, and 16 bases lay in between. This CDR3 region has 16 residues. CDR3 in DNA: TGTGCCAGCAGTGATATGCGGGGCATGCTTTACAATGAGCAGTTCTTC. Protein: CASSDMRGMLYNEQFF.

This clone was detected only once. V is TRBV13 and J is TRBJ1-2; possible D gene TRBD1, 6 bases. The V gene lost 8 bases and the J gene lost 2 bases, with 15 bases spanning the gap. Germline V gene sequence: CDR1 PRHDT, CDR2 FYEKMQ (reference sequence). The CDR3 runs 14 residues. DNA of the CDR3: TGTGCCAGCGTAACACCAGGGGAGAACTATGGCTACACCTTC. Encoded protein: CASVTPGENYGYTF.

This sequence joins TRBV30 and TRBJ1-5; no firm D call. CDR1 is GTSNPN and CDR2 is SVGIG in the germline V gene (reference sequence). This CDR3 spans 15 amino acids. Trimming took off 0 bases at V and 1 base at J, with 10 bases between the two ends. DNA of the CDR3: TGTGCCTGGAGTGTACTAGCCGTCAGCAATCAGCCCCAGCATTTT. Amino acid sequence: CAWSVLAVSNQPQHF.

This clone qualifies as medium-sized. This chain links TRBV7-6 with TRBJ2-1, with a weak D call TRBD2 (6 bases). Germline values: CDR1 SGHVS, CDR2 FNYEAQ. This CDR3 region has 12 residues. Trimming shortened V by 4 bases and J by 7 bases, and 8 bases separated the two germline ends. Here the CDR3 DNA reads TGTGCCAGCAGCTCGGGGGAAAATGAGCAGTTCTTC. This codes for CASSSGENEQFF. Supplemented by reference TRBV7-6 and TRBJ2-1, the full variable domain reads GAGVSQSPRYKVTKRGQDVALRCDPISGHVSLYWYRQALGQGPEFLTYFNYEAQQDKSGLPNDRFSAERPEGSISTLTIQRTEQRDSAMYRCASSSGENEQFFGPGTRLTVL.

This clone occurred once. The J gene is TRBJ2-3, the V gene TRBV5-1; 12 nucleotides align to TRBD2. V shed 4 bases and J 1 base; nucleotides not matched to a gene: 7. This CDR3 has 17 amino acids. Germline assignment: CDR1 SGHRS and CDR2 YFSETQ. In DNA, the CDR3 is TGCGCCAGCAGCCGCGGACTAGCGGGACCCGGCACAGATACGCAGTATTTT. It specifies CASSRGLAGPGTDTQYF.

The genes are TRBV19 and TRBJ2-7; D may be TRBD1 (5 bases). Looked up from germline, CDR1 is LNHDA and CDR2 is SQIVND (reference sequence). V shed 3 bases and J shed 2 bases, with 23 bases lying between them. The CDR3 is 18 amino acids. The CDR3 coding sequence is TGTGCCAGTAGTATCTATTTCAATGCCAGGGTCTCACCCTACGAGCAGTACTTC. Encoded protein: CASSIYFNARVSPYEQYF.

This clone was counted only a few times. The gene calls are TRBV9 and TRBJ1-3; 11 bases map to TRBD1. CDR1 SGDLS and CDR2 YYNGEE come from the germline V gene. CDR3 length: 16 amino acids. V trimming: 3 bases; J trimming: 8 bases; junction bases outside the gene matches: 10. CDR3 amino acids: CASSGSGTGGRDTIYF. In DNA, the CDR3 is TGTGCCAGCAGCGGATCCGGGACAGGGGGGCGAGACACCATATATTTT.

CDR3 in amino acids: CALIRGPYNEQFF. CDR3 sequence (DNA): TGTGCGCTAATCAGGGGGCCTTACAATGAGCAGTTCTTC. This rearrangement joins TRBV6-6 to TRBJ2-1, with 8 bases that match TRBD1. Germline CDR1 MNHNY, CDR2 SVGAGI (reference sequence). The CDR3 has 13 amino acids.

This chain connects TRBV14 to TRBJ1-4, with 10 bases that match TRBD1. Germline CDR1 reads SGHDN; CDR2 reads FVKESK. The trim removed 4 bases at V and 8 bases at J, leaving 7 bases unmatched. The CDR3 runs 15 residues. DNA of the CDR3: TGTGCCAGCAGCCGAAGACAGGGGGCGTACGAAAAACTGTTTTTT. Protein sequence: CASSRRQGAYEKLFF. Complete variable domain (other parts from reference TRBV14 and TRBJ1-4): EAGVTQFPSHSVIEKGQTVTLRCDPISGHDNLYWYRRVMGKEIKFLLHFVKESKQDESGMPNNRFLAERTGGTYSTLKVQPAELEDSGVYFCASSRRQGAYEKLFFGSGTQLSVL.

This rearrangement joins TRBV30 to TRBJ2-5, with 7 bases matching TRBD1. The CDR3 spans 12 residues. The germline CDR1 and CDR2 sequences are GTSNPN and SVGIG (reference sequence). The V and J ends lost 3 bases and 5 bases, in that order; junction bases with no gene match: 3. The CDR3 here is CAWRGGLETQYF. As DNA, the CDR3 is TGTGCCTGGAGAGGGGGCCTTGAGACCCAGTACTTC.

J is TRBJ1-1 and V is TRBV21-1; TRBD1, the table's D call, lacks a check against the DNA. TRBV21-1 is a documented pseudogene. The CDR3 is 15 amino acids. CDR3 region: CASSERQGVHTEAFF. The CDR3 coding sequence is TGTGCCAGCAGCGAAAGGCAGGGGGTGCACACTGAAGCTTTCTTT.

The chain couples TRBV29-1 to TRBJ2-7, with 9 nucleotides matching TRBD1. J was trimmed by 6 bases and V by 4 bases; bases with no gene match: 7. The CDR3 totals 13 residues. The V gene's germline CDR1 is SQVTM and CDR2 ANQGSEA. The CDR3 loop reads CSVGIGQGIEQYF. The CDR3 bases are TGCAGCGTTGGCATTGGACAGGGGATCGAGCAGTACTTC.